This is a list of T cell receptor beta chains from one sample in a study of cytomegalovirus exposure and HLA in healthy donors. This table comes from immunoSEQ multiplex PCR, and its TCRdb copy is limited to in-frame clones, with some not included. This table has under 150,000 clones, around 77% appearing once. Material: PBMCs. The receptors here all came from a woman in her 30s in good health and CMV-seropositive. Each CDR3 is given with its conserved first and last residue. A D gene is named only where the DNA matches it firmly. Only some rows state a clone size, as once, few, many or a class for expanded clones.

D	size	V	J	DNA	CDR3
TRBD2	NA	TRBV10-2	TRBJ2-7	TGCGCCAGCAGTGATGGGGGAGGGGCTTACGAGCAGTACTTC	CASSDGGGAYEQYF
NA	NA	TRBV19	TRBJ1-2	TGTGCCAGTAGTATATCCGGGAACTATGGCTACACCTTC	CASSISGNYGYTF
TRBD1	NA	TRBV9	TRBJ1-1	TGTGCCAGCAGCGTAGTGGGGACAGCAAACACTGAAGCTTTCTTT	CASSVVGTANTEAFF
NA	NA	TRBV2	TRBJ1-5	TGTGCCAGCAGTGAAGCTCGGGCAGGGGTCCACAATCAGCCCCAGCATTTT	CASSEARAGVHNQPQHF
TRBD1	NA	TRBV9	TRBJ2-4	TGTGCCAGCAGCGCCGGATCCGGGACAGGGCCGGGACACATTCAGTACTTC	CASSAGSGTGPGHIQYF
TRBD1	NA	TRBV10-3	TRBJ1-1	TGTGCCATTGGTAAACAGGGGGGTGAAGCTTTCTTT	CAIGKQGGEAFF
NA	few	TRBV11-2	TRBJ1-2	TGTGCCAGCAGCTTAGCCTATATCGGGGCTAACTATGGCTACACCTTC	CASSLAYIGANYGYTF
NA	NA	TRBV5-1	TRBJ2-2	TGCGCCAGCAGCTTGGGGACTCCCTGGACCGGGGAGCTGTTTTTT	CASSLGTPWTGELFF
TRBD2	once	TRBV15	TRBJ2-5	TGTGCCACCAGCAGAGCCCTAGCGGGAGGGCAAGAGACCCAGTACTTC	CATSRALAGGQETQYF
NA	few	TRBV5-1	TRBJ1-2	TGCGCCAGCAGGGTTGCGGACACCTCTAACTATGGCTACACCTTC	CASRVADTSNYGYTF
NA	few	TRBV5-5	TRBJ1-1	TGTGCCAGCAGCTTGCCTCCGGGGAACAAAGACGGTAGCGCTGAAGCTTTCTTT	CASSLPPGNKDGSAEAFF
TRBD2	NA	TRBV9	TRBJ2-2	TGTGCCAGCAGCGTAGATAATAGCGGGAGAGCCGGGGAGCTGTTTTTT	CASSVDNSGRAGELFF
NA	NA	TRBV7-3	TRBJ1-1	TGTGCCAGCAGCTTGGAGGAGAACACTGAAGCTTTCTTT	CASSLEENTEAFF
NA	once	TRBV14	TRBJ2-3	TGTGCCAGCAGCCAAGGGAGCCCCCCAGATACGCAGTATTTT	CASSQGSPPDTQYF
TRBD1	NA	TRBV14	TRBJ1-1	TGTGCCAGCAGCCAAGACGCAGGACAGGCGGGCACTGAAGCTTTCTTT	CASSQDAGQAGTEAFF
NA	NA	TRBV29-1	TRBJ1-1	TGCAGCGTTGGGGCCCTGGGCGGGGCTGAAGCTTTCTTT	CSVGALGGAEAFF
NA	NA	TRBV7-9	TRBJ2-1	TGTGCCAGCAGCTGGAGCAGGGATAATGAGCAGTTCTTC	CASSWSRDNEQFF